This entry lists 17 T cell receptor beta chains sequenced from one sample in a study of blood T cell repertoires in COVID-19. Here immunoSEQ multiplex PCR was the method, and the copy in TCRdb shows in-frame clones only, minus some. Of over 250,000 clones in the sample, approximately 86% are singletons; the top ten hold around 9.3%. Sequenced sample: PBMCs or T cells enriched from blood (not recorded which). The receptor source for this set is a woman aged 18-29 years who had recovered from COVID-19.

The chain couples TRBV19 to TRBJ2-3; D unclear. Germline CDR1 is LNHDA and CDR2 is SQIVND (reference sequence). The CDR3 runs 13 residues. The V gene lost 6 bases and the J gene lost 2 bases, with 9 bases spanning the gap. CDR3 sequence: CASRYWATDTQYF. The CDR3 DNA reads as TGTGCCAGTAGGTATTGGGCCACAGATACGCAGTATTTT.

CDR3 residues: CASRPISIPGLAKTQYF. Here the CDR3 DNA reads TGCGCCAGCAGACCCATATCCATTCCCGGACTAGCCAAGACCCAGTACTTC. The gene calls are TRBV5-1 and TRBJ2-5; 8 bases agree with TRBD2. V dropped 5 bases and J dropped 6; count of bases not matched to a gene: 18. Germline V gene data show CDR1 as SGHRS and CDR2 as YFSETQ. The CDR3 totals 17 residues. The full variable domain, with the rest looked up from reference TRBV5-1 and TRBJ2-5, is KAGVTQTPRYLIKTRGQQVTLSCSPISGHRSVSWYQQTPGQGLQFLFEYFSETQRNKGNFPGRFSGRQFSNSRSEMNVSTLELGDSALYLCASRPISIPGLAKTQYFGPGTRLLVL.

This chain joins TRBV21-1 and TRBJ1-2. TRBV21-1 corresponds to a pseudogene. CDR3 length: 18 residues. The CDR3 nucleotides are TGTGCCAGCAACGAAAAACAAAAGGCGGGGGCCGCGACCTATGGCTACACCTTC. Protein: CASNEKQKAGAATYGYTF.

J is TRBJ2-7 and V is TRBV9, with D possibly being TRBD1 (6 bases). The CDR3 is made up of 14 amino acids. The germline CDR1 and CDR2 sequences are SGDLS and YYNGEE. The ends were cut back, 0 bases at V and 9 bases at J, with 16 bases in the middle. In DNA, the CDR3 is TGTGCCAGCAGCGTAGAGGCAGGGGATGTTAGGCAGTACTTC. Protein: CASSVEAGDVRQYF.

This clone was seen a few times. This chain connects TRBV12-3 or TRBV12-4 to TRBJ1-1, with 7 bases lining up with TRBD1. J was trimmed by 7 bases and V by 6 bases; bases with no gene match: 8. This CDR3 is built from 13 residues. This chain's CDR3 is CASSRTGQSEAFF. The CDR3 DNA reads TGTGCCAGCAGCCGGACAGGTCAAAGTGAAGCTTTCTTT.

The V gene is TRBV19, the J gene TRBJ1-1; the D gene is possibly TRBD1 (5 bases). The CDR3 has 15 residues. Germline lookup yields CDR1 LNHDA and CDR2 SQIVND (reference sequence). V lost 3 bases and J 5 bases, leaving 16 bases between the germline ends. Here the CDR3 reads CASSMTGEGVTEAFF. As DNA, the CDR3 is TGTGCCAGTAGTATGACTGGAGAAGGGGTTACTGAAGCTTTCTTT.

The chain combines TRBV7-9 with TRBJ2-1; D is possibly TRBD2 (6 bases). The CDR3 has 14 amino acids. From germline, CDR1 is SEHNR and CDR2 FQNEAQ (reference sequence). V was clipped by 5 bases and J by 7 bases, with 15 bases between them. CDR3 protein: CASSPGGVRNEQFF. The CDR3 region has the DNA TGTGCCAGCAGCCCAGGAGGGGTCCGGAATGAGCAGTTCTTC.

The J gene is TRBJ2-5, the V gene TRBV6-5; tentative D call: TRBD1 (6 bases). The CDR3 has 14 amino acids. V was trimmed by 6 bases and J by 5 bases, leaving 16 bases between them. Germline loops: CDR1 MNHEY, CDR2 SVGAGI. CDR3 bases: TGTGCCAGCAGCCCCCTACAGGGACGGGAGACCCAGTACTTC. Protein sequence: CASSPLQGRETQYF.

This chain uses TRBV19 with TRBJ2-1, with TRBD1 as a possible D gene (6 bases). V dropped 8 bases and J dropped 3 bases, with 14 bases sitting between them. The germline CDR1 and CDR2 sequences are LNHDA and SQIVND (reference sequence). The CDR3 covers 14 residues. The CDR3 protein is CASLRGRGYNEQFF. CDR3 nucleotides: TGTGCCAGTCTCAGGGGAAGGGGCTACAATGAGCAGTTCTTC.

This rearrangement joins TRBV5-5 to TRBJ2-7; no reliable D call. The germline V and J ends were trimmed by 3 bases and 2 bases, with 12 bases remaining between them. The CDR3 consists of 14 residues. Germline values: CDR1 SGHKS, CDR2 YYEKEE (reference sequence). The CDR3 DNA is TGTGCCAGCAGCTCCCGCGCACCCACCTACGAGCAGTACTTC. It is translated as CASSSRAPTYEQYF.

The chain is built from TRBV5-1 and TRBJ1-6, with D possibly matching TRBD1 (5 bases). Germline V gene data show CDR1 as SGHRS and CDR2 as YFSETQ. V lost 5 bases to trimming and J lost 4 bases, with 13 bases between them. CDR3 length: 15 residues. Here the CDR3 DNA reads TGCGCCAGCAGTTCCGCTGGGGGGTATAATTCACCCCTCCACTTT. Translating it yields CASSSAGGYNSPLHF. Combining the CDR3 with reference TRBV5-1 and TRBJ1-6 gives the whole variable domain KAGVTQTPRYLIKTRGQQVTLSCSPISGHRSVSWYQQTPGQGLQFLFEYFSETQRNKGNFPGRFSGRQFSNSRSEMNVSTLELGDSALYLCASSSAGGYNSPLHFGNGTRLTVT.

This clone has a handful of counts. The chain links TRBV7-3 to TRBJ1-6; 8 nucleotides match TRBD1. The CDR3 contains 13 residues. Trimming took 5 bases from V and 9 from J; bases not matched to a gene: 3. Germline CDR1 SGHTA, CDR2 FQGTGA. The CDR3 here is CASSPGGGSPLHF. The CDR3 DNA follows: TGTGCCAGCAGCCCAGGGGGCGGTTCACCCCTCCACTTT.

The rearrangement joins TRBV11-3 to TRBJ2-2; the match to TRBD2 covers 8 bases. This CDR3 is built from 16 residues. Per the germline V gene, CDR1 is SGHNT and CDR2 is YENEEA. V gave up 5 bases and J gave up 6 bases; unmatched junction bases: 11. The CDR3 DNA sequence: TGTGCCAGCAGCCTCCTTAGCGGGGTTGAGGCCGGGGAGCTGTTTTTT. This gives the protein CASSLLSGVEAGELFF.

Here the CDR3 reads CASSIRTGHGYTF. CDR3 DNA sequence: TGTGCCAGCTCTATCAGGACAGGGCATGGCTACACCTTC. The V gene is TRBV4-2, the J gene TRBJ1-2; TRBD1 matches at 8 bases. V gave up 8 bases and J gave up 6 bases; unmatched junction bases: 8. Germline V CDR1 and CDR2: LGHNA, YNFKEQ. The CDR3 totals 13 residues.

For the CDR3, the DNA is TGTGCCAGCAGCAAAAAATTGGGGCAGGAGGGCCAGCCCCAGCATTTT. This sequence encodes CASSKKLGQEGQPQHF. This sequence joins TRBV21-1 and TRBJ1-5. TRBV21-1 is a documented pseudogene. This CDR3 region has 16 residues.

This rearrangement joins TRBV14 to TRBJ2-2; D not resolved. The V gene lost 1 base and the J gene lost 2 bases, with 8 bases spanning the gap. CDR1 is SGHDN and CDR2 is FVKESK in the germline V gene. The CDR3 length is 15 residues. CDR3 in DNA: TGTGCCAGCAGCCAAGGGGCACACAACACCGGGGAGCTGTTTTTT. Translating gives CASSQGAHNTGELFF.

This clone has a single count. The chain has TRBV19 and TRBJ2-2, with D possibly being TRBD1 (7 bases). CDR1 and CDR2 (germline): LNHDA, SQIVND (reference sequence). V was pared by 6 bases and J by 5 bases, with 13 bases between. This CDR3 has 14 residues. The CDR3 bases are TGTGCCAGTAGCGGACAGGCGGGAACCGGGGAGCTGTTTTTT. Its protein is CASSGQAGTGELFF.